This T cell receptor beta chain was documented in a study of shared clonotypes between healthy human individuals. This clone has a single count. The CDR3 totals 15 residues. Between the trimmed V and J ends, which lost 4 bases and 0 bases, there was a span of 9 bases. Germline V gene sequence: CDR1 LGHNA, CDR2 YNFKEQ. Clones were sequenced by immunoSEQ multiplex PCR, and TCRdb holds only the in-frame ones, with some missing. The profile shows 2.3 million or so clones, over 85% of them singletons. The gene calls are TRBV4-2 and TRBJ2-2; D is uncertain. The source is a man younger than 35 in good health. Some clones in this sample may be carry-over from other donors' samples. Sequencing was done on a sample of naive CD4+ T cells from PBMCs. Noted subset: CD45RA+ positively selected. The CDR3 reads CASSPGGPNTGELFF. The DNA of the CDR3 is TGTGCCAGCAGCCCCGGTGGCCCGAACACCGGGGAGCTGTTTTTT.